Below, one T cell receptor (beta chain) is given with its context. Antigen unknown. The data belong to a study of blood T cells in healthy people across ages. Overall study context: Per two T cells, about one barcoded beta molecule was captured through template switching. Study-wide findings and caveats: Among T cells, TCR beta diversity per million cells dropped roughly linearly as age rose.

The germline CDR1 and CDR2 sequences are SQVTM and ANQGSEA. There are 13 residues in the CDR3. Combining a sample-barcoded 5' primer with a J-beta primer mix, a second PCR ran for roughly 7 to 12 cycles. In TCRdb, the 5' RACE reads were re-called with MiXCR into one record per CDR3 protein. The table has about 940,000 distinct CDR3 sequences, 45% to 50% seen once. The genes are TRBV29-1 and TRBJ2-7; TRBD1 might be the D (5 bases). The J call may be incorrect, as the DNA end agrees better with TRBJ2-5. The sequence was obtained from a young man in good health. The sample consisted of blood. CDR3 sequence (DNA): TGCAGCGTTGACGGCAGGGTCGGAGAGACCCAGTACTTC. Protein sequence: CSVDGRVGETQYF.